Listed below are T cell receptor beta chains from one sample, sequenced in a study of CD8 T cells in Susac syndrome. One entry per CDR3 protein results from TCRdb running MiXCR on the immunoSEQ multiplex PCR reads. The top ten hold less than 0.35% of the sample, which has 90,000 or so distinct CDR3 sequences, 85% to 95% seen once. The source material was CD8+ T cells from PBMCs. These receptors were obtained from a human donor in good health. The CDR3 runs from the conserved cysteine through the conserved F or W. Fields, in order: J gene, clone size, D gene, V gene, CDR3 protein, CDR3 DNA. The D gene is left open where the match is weak. Size values are once, few and many counts, or a class for expanded clones, and some rows have none.

>TRBJ1-4|NA|NA|TRBV7-9
CASSLDWDEKLFF
TGTGCCAGCAGCTTGGATTGGGATGAAAAACTGTTTTTT
>TRBJ2-5|NA|NA|TRBV19
CASSIDVEETQYF
TGTGCCAGTAGTATAGACGTGGAAGAGACCCAGTACTTC
>TRBJ2-1|NA|TRBD1|TRBV10-3
CALSDRGLNEQFF
TGTGCCCTCTCGGACAGGGGGCTCAATGAGCAGTTCTTC
>TRBJ2-1|NA|NA|TRBV5-1
CASSLERGWEANEQFF
TGCGCCAGCAGCTTGGAGAGAGGGTGGGAGGCAAATGAGCAGTTCTTC
>TRBJ1-1|NA|NA|TRBV7-9
CASGGEGFHTEAFF
TGTGCCAGCGGGGGAGAAGGGTTCCATACTGAAGCTTTCTTT
>TRBJ1-6|NA|NA|TRBV4-1
CASSQDVISSYNSPLHF
TGCGCCAGCAGCCAAGATGTGATTAGCTCCTATAATTCACCCCTCCACTTT
>TRBJ1-6|NA|NA|TRBV2
CASSDKASNSPLHF
TGTGCCAGCAGTGATAAAGCCTCAAATTCCCCCCTCCACTTT
>TRBJ1-1|NA|NA|TRBV7-3
CASSSIEGREAFF
TGTGCCAGCAGTTCCATAGAGGGTCGGGAAGCTTTCTTT
>TRBJ2-2|NA|NA|TRBV9
CASSVGKVSNTGELFF
TGTGCCAGCAGCGTAGGGAAGGTATCGAACACCGGGGAGCTGTTTTTT
>TRBJ2-7|NA|NA|TRBV5-4
CASSLNGKSGSEQYF
TGTGCCAGCAGCTTGAATGGGAAGTCGGGTAGCGAGCAGTACTTC
>TRBJ1-6|NA|NA|TRBV7-8
CASSIGQPYNSPLHF
TGTGCCAGCAGCATAGGACAGCCATATAATTCACCCCTCCACTTT
>TRBJ2-7|few|NA|TRBV13
CASSLVAGEQYF
TGTGCCAGCAGCCTAGTAGCTGGTGAGCAGTACTTC
>TRBJ2-7|NA|NA|TRBV5-8
CASSSHRAPYEQYF
TGTGCCAGCAGCTCCCACAGGGCTCCCTACGAGCAGTACTTC
>TRBJ2-7|NA|TRBD2|TRBV7-8
CASSRGGYYEQYF
TGTGCCAGCAGTCGCGGGGGATACTACGAGCAGTACTTC
>TRBJ2-1|NA|NA|TRBV20-1
CSARDPGGFGEQFF
TGCAGTGCTAGAGATCCCGGGGGATTCGGTGAGCAGTTCTTC
>TRBJ2-7|NA|TRBD2|TRBV20-1
CSARKRPQAGGFEQYF
TGCAGTGCTAGAAAACGCCCCCAGGCGGGGGGTTTTGAGCAGTACTTC
>TRBJ1-1|NA|TRBD1|TRBV7-9
CASSYDRGRVPAFF
TGTGCCAGCAGCTACGACAGGGGGCGCGTCCCCGCTTTCTTT
>TRBJ2-3|NA|NA|TRBV25-1
CASSWTHTDTQYF
TGTGCCAGCAGTTGGACCCACACAGATACGCAGTATTTT
>TRBJ1-1|NA|TRBD1|TRBV7-8
CASSLQGAMTEAFF
TGTGCCAGCAGCTTACAGGGGGCTATGACTGAAGCTTTCTTT
>TRBJ2-3|NA|NA|TRBV6-1
CASSPYLRQTQYF
TGTGCCAGCAGTCCTTACCTACGCCAGACGCAGTATTTT
>TRBJ1-1|NA|NA|TRBV6-1
CASSHKWPHPSDEAFF
TGTGCCAGCAGCCATAAGTGGCCCCACCCGTCCGATGAAGCTTTCTTT
>TRBJ2-1|NA|NA|TRBV20-1
CSAPSALSSYNEQFF
TGCAGTGCTCCCTCCGCACTGAGCTCCTACAATGAGCAGTTCTTC
>TRBJ2-7|NA|TRBD2|TRBV5-1
CASGGGRVSYEQYF
TGCGCCAGCGGCGGGGGGCGAGTCTCCTACGAGCAGTACTTC
>TRBJ1-6|NA|NA|TRBV11-2
CASSLFPASPLHF
TGTGCCAGCAGCTTATTTCCTGCTTCACCCCTCCACTTT
>TRBJ2-5|NA|TRBD2|TRBV12-3/TRBV12-4
CASRSSGDGLETQYF
TGTGCCAGCAGATCTAGCGGGGACGGACTAGAGACCCAGTACTTC
>TRBJ2-7|NA|NA|TRBV5-6
CASESGVGEQYF
TGTGCCAGCGAATCCGGAGTGGGCGAGCAGTACTTC
>TRBJ1-5|NA|NA|TRBV12-3/TRBV12-4
CASSFGQGRYQPQHF
TGTGCCAGCAGTTTTGGCCAGGGTCGGTATCAGCCCCAGCATTTT
>TRBJ2-6|NA|TRBD2|TRBV23-1
CASPWVTSPGANVLTF
TGCGCCAGTCCATGGGTGACTAGCCCGGGGGCCAACGTCCTGACTTTC
>TRBJ2-2|NA|NA|TRBV6-5
CASSWSPNSGELFF
TGTGCCAGCAGCTGGAGTCCCAACTCCGGGGAGCTGTTTTTT
>TRBJ2-7|once|TRBD1|TRBV29-1
CSATLRDRGLGEQYF
TGCAGCGCAACACTCCGGGACAGGGGGTTGGGTGAGCAGTACTTC
>TRBJ2-2|few|NA|TRBV24-1
CATSDFGNTGELFF
TGTGCCACCAGTGATTTTGGGAACACCGGGGAGCTGTTTTTT
>TRBJ1-1|NA|NA|TRBV6-6
CASSYSVGAEAFF
TGTGCCAGCAGTTACTCGGTCGGGGCTGAAGCTTTCTTT
>TRBJ2-5|NA|TRBD1|TRBV9
CASSEGAAQETQYF
TGTGCCAGCAGCGAGGGGGCGGCCCAAGAGACCCAGTACTTC
>TRBJ2-5|NA|TRBD1|TRBV5-6
CASSSDRERGETQYF
TGTGCCAGCAGCTCCGACAGGGAGAGGGGAGAGACCCAGTACTTC
>TRBJ2-7|NA|NA|TRBV11-2
CASSSSNSYEQYF
TGTGCCAGCAGCTCCTCTAACTCCTACGAGCAGTACTTC
>TRBJ1-2|NA|NA|TRBV15
CATSRDLGGIANYGYTF
TGTGCCACCAGCAGAGATTTAGGAGGCATAGCTAACTATGGCTACACCTTC
>TRBJ2-3|NA|NA|TRBV12-5
CASGTGGSGAYKYF
TGTGCTAGTGGCACCGGGGGTAGCGGTGCTTACAAGTATTTT
>TRBJ1-1|NA|NA|TRBV4-1
CASSQTRGLGAFF
TGCGCCAGCAGCCAAACCAGGGGACTGGGAGCTTTCTTT
>TRBJ1-1|NA|NA|TRBV4-2
CASSPEGRMNTEAFF
TGTGCCAGCAGCCCGGAGGGCCGGATGAACACTGAAGCTTTCTTT
>TRBJ1-1|NA|NA|TRBV6-2/TRBV6-3
CASSSPGVTEAFF
TGTGCCAGCAGTTCTCCAGGGGTAACTGAAGCTTTCTTT
>TRBJ2-1|once|TRBD1|TRBV15
CATSRSGTGKRNEQFF
TGTGCCACCAGCAGATCCGGGACAGGGAAGAGGAATGAGCAGTTCTTC
>TRBJ1-1|NA|TRBD1|TRBV7-3
CASSFLGTGAEAFF
TGTGCCAGCAGCTTCCTAGGGACAGGGGCTGAAGCTTTCTTT